In this sample, the clone carrying this T cell receptor (beta chain) turned up once. These data are taken from a study of CD8 T cells in Susac syndrome. The V and J ends lost 3 bases and 4 bases, in that order; junction bases with no gene match: 4. CDR1 is SEHNR and CDR2 is FQNEAQ in the germline V gene (reference sequence). This CDR3 comprises 17 residues. Reverse transcription used about 0.45 to 1 ug RNA and random hexamers. TCRdb recomputed calls from the immunoSEQ multiplex PCR reads with MiXCR, one row per CDR3 protein. The sample holds about 140,000 distinct CDR3 sequences; approximately 93% are singletons and the top ten take 0.25% to 0.3%. The authors sequenced TCR beta from blood CD8+ and CD4+ T cells. TEMRA cells underwent FACS enrichment and CD8+ and CD4+ T cells underwent negative isolation.

Sequenced material: CD8+ T cells from PBMCs. The clonotype was recovered from a human donor in good health. This chain links TRBV7-9 with TRBJ2-2; 14 nucleotides line up with TRBD2. The CDR3 DNA sequence: TGTGCCAGCAGCTTTGGGACTAGCGGGAGCGGCACCGGGGAGCTGTTTTTT. It translates to CASSFGTSGSGTGELFF. The full variable domain, completed using reference TRBV7-9 and TRBJ2-2, is DTGVSQNPRHKITKRGQNVTFRCDPISEHNRLYWYRQTLGQGPEFLTYFQNEAQLEKSRLLSDRFSAERPKGSFSTLEIQRTEQGDSAMYLCASSFGTSGSGTGELFFGEGSRLTVL.